This T cell receptor beta chain was sequenced in a study of blood T cell repertoires in COVID-19. On this clone: This specimen includes other DNA sequences encoding the same CDR3.

Profiled with immunoSEQ multiplex PCR; TCRdb holds only in-frame clones, not every one. This table holds about 140,000 clones, roughly three quarters found once. What was sequenced was PBMCs or T cells enriched from blood (not recorded which). This TCR was recovered from a woman aged 45-65 years who had recovered from COVID-19.

The CDR3: CASSRRGGGTDTQYF. The CDR3 bases are TGTGCCAGCAGTCGTCGGGGGGGAGGCACAGATACGCAGTATTTT. V and J are TRBV6-4 and TRBJ2-3; TRBD2 matches at 8 bases. The CDR3 length is 15 residues. Germline V CDR1 and CDR2: MRHNA, SNTAGT. The V gene end was trimmed by 5 bases and the J gene end by 1 base; junction bases not matched to a gene: 5.